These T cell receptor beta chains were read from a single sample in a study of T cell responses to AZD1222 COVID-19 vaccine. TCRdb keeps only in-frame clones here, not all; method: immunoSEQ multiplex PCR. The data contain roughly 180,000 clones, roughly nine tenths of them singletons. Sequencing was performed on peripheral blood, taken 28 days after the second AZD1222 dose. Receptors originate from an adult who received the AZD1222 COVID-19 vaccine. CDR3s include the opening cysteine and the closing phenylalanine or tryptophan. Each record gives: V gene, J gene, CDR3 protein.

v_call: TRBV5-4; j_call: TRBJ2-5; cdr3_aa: CASSLAPAGQETQYF
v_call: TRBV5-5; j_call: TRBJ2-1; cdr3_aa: CASTLGGKQFF
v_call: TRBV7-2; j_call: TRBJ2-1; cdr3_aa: CASSLLTSSHTNEQFF
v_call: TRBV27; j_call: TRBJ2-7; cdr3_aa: CASSLSISSYEQYF
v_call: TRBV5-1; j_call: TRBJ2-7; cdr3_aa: CASSLMAGYEQYF
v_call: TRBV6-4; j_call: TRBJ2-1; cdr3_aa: CASSDDRGSDEQFF
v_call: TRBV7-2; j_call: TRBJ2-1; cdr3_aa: CASSFRGNEQFF
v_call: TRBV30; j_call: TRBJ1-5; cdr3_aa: CAWSVDSNQPQHF
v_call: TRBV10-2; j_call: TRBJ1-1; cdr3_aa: CASSENSNTEAFF
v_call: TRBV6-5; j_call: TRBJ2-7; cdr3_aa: CASSALGEGYHEQYF
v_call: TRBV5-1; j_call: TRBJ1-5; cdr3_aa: CASSLGQGAGRPQHF
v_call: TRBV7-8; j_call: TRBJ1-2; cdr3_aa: CASSPRTRGYTF
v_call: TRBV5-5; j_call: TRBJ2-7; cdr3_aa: CASSPQPNYYEQYF
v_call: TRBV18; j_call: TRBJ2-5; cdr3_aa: CASSPDVGQETQYF
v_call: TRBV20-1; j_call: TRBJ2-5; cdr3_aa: CSARRQETQYF
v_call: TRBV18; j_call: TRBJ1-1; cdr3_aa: CASSPTPNSEAFF
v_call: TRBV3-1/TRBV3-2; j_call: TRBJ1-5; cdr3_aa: CASSQDPFPGLFVSGPQHF
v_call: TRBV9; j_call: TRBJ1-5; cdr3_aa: CASSPTGDLSNQPQHF
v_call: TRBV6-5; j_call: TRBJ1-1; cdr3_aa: CASVTSNTEAFF
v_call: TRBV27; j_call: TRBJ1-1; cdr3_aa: CASSLNSPRNRNTEAFF
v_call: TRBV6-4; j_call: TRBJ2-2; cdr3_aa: CASSDGASGRATGTGELFF
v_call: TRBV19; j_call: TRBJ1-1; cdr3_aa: CASSIDGGYRTSEAFF
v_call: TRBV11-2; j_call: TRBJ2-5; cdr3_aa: CASSLPTRGGQTQYF
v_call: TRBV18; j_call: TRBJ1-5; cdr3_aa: CASSPPSLSNQPQHF
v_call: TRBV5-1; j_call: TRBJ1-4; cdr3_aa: CASSGVVGEKLFF
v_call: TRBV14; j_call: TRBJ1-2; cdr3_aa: CASSQGAYGYTF
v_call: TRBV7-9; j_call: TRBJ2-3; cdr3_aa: CASTSGSSDTQYF
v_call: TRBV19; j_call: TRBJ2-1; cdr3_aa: CASMGLQFSYNEQFF
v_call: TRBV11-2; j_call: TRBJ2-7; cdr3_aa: CASSLGLAAGYEQYF
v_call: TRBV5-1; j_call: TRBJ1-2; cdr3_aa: CASSDGTARSYGYTF
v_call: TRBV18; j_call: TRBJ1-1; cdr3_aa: CASSPPPQGSEAFF
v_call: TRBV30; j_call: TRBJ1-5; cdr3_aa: CAWSVRGGGQPQHF
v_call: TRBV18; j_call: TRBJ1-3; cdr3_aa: CASSPSGSGNTIYF
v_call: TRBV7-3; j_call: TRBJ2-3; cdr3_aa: CASSSLAGSTDTQYF
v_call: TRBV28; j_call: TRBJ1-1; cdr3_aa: CATSQGRNTEAFF
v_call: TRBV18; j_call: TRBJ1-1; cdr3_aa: CASSPRGGPMNTEAFF
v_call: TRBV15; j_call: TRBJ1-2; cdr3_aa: CATSRDIGNRLTYGYTF
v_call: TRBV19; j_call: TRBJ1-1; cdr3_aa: CASSIEDTPSTEAFF
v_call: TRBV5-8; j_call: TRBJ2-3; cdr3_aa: CASSLTGLAGDTDTQYF
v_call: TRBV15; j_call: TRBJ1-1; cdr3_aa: CATSRGMTGARNTEAFF
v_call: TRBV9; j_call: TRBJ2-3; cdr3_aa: CASSPGTSGIREATDTQYF
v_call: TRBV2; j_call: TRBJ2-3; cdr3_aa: CASSVTRERRPVSDTQYF
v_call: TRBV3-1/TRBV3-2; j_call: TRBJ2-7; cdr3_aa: CASSPSHGTALSYEQYF
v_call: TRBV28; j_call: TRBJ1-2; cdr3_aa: CASSLRGGAGYTF
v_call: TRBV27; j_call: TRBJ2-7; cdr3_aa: CASSLRVGEYEQYF
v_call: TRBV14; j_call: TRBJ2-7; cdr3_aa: CASSQVRGRGEQYF
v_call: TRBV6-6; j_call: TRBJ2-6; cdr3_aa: CASSTNRVYGANVLTF
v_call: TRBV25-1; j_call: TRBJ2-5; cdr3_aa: CAAAPRGGETQYF
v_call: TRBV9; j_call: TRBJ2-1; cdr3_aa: CASSPTSIYNEQFF
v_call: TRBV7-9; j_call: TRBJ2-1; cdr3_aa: CASSLEISPNEQFF
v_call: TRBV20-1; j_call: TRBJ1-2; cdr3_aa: CSASPQGASYGYTF
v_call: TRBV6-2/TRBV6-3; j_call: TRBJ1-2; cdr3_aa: CASSYLDRGNGYTF
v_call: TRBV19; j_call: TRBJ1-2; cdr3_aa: CASSNLGQRLTNYGYTF
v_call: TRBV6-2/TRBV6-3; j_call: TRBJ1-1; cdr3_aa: CASSYRVQAEAFF
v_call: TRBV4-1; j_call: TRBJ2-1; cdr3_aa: CASSPTGTGVFEQFF
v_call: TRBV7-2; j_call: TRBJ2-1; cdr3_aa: CASSSPRTSGDNEQFF
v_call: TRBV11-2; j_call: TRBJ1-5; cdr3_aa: CASSTGDRAGNQPQHF
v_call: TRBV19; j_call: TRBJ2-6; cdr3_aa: CASSKGQGESGANVLTF
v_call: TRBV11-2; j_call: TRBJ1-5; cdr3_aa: CASSQGDSGNQPQHF
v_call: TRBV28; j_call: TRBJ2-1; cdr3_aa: CASSTRGWNEQFF